The clone carrying this TCR beta chain was seen many times. V was trimmed by 4 bases and J by 5 bases, leaving 15 bases between them. This CDR3 is 15 amino acids long. Per the germline V gene, CDR1 is LGHDT and CDR2 is YNNKEL (reference sequence). This table comes from immunoSEQ multiplex PCR, and its TCRdb copy is limited to in-frame clones, with some not included. The table shows roughly 81,000 clones, with 65% to 90% occurring only once. The data originate from a study of T cell responses to AZD1222 COVID-19 vaccine. The chain joins TRBV3-1 (or the pseudogene TRBV3-2) to TRBJ2-1, with D perhaps TRBD2 (7 bases). The TCR comes from an adult in good health. The specimen was peripheral blood, collected on day 0 of AZD1222 vaccination. The CDR3 loop is CASSPGGRGHNEQFF. CDR3 nucleotides: TGTGCCAGCAGCCCGGGAGGCAGGGGTCACAATGAGCAGTTCTTC.